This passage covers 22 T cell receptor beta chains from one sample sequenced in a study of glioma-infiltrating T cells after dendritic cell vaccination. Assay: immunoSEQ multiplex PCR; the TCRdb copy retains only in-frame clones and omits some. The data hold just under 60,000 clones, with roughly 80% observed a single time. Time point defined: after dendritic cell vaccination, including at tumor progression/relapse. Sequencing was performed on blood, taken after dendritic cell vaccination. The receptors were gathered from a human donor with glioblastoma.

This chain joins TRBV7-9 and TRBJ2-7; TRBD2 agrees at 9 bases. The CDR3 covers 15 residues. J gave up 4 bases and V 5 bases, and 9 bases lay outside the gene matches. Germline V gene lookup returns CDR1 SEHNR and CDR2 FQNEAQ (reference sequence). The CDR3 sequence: CASSHAMRGGYEQYF. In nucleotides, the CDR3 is TGTGCCAGCAGCCACGCTATGCGGGGGGGTTACGAGCAGTACTTC.

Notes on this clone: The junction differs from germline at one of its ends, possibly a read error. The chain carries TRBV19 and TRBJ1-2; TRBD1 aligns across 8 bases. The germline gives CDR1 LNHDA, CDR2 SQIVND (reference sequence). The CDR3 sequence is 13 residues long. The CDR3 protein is CASSLDRGYGYTF. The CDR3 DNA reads TGTGCCAGTAGTTTAGACAGGGGCTATGGCTACACCTTC. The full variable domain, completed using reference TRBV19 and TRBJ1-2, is DGGITQSPKYLFRKEGQNVTLSCEQNLNHDAMYWYRQDPGQGLRLIYYSQIVNDFQKGDIAEGYSVSREKKESFPLTVTSAQKNPTAFYLCASSLDRGYGYTFGSGTRLTVV.

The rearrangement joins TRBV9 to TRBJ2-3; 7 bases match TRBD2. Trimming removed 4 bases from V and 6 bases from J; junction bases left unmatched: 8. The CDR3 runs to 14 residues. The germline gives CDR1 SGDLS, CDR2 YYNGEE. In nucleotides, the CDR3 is TGTGCCAGCAGCCTGGGGGGGGACCGGGATACGCAGTATTTT. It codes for CASSLGGDRDTQYF.

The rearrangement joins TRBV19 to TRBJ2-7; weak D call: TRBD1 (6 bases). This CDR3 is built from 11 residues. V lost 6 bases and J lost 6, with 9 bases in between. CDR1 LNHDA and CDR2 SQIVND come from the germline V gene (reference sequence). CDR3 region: CASRGASEQYF. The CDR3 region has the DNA TGTGCCAGTAGGGGGGCCAGCGAGCAGTACTTC.

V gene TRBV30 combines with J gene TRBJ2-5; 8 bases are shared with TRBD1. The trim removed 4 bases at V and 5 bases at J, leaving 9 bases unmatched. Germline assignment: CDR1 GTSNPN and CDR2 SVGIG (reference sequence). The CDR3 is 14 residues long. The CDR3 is CAWMVTGGVETQYF. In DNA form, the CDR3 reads TGTGCCTGGATGGTAACAGGGGGAGTGGAGACCCAGTACTTC. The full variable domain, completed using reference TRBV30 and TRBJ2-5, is SQTIHQWPATLVQPVGSPLSLECTVEGTSNPNLYWYRQAAGRGLQLLFYSVGIGQISSEVPQNLSASRPQDRQFILSSKKLLLSDSGFYLCAWMVTGGVETQYFGPGTRLLVL.

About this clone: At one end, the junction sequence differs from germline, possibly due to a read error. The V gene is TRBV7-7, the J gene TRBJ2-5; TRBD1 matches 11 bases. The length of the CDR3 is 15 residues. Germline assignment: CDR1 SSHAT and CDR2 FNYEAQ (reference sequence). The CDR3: CASSLGTGGQETQYF. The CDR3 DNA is TGTGCTAGCAGCTTGGGGACAGGGGGTCAAGAGACCCAGTACTTC.

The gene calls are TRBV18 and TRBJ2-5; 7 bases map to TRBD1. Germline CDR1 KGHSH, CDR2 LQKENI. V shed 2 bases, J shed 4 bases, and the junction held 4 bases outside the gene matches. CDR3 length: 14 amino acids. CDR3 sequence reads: CASSPLTGAETQYF. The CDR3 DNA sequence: TGTGCCAGCTCACCATTAACAGGGGCAGAGACCCAGTACTTC.

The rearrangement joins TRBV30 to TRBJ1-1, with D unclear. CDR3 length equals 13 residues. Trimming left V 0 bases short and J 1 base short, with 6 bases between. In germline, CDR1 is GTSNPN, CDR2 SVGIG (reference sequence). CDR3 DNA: TGTGCCTGGAGTGTAAAGCGGAACACTGAAGCTTTCTTT. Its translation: CAWSVKRNTEAFF.

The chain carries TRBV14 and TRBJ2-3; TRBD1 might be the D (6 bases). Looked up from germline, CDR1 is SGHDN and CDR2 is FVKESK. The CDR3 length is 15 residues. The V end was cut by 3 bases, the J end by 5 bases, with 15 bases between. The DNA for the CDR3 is TGTGCCAGCAGCCAGACAGGTACGAGTGGAGATACGCAGTATTTT. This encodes CASSQTGTSGDTQYF. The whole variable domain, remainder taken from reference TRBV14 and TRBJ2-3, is EAGVTQFPSHSVIEKGQTVTLRCDPISGHDNLYWYRRVMGKEIKFLLHFVKESKQDESGMPNNRFLAERTGGTYSTLKVQPAELEDSGVYFCASSQTGTSGDTQYFGPGTRLTVL.

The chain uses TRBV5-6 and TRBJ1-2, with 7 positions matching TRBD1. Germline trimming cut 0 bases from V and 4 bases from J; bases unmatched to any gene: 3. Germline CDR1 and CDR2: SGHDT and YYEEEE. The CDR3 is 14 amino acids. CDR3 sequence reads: CASSLGGGSYGYTF. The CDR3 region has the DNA TGTGCCAGCAGCTTGGGAGGGGGCAGCTATGGCTACACCTTC.

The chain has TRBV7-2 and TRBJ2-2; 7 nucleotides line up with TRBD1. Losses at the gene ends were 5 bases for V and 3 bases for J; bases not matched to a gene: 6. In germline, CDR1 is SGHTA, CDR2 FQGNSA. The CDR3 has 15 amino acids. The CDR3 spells CASSTYRGDTGELFF. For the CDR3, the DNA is TGTGCCAGCAGCACGTACAGGGGAGACACCGGGGAGCTGTTTTTT.

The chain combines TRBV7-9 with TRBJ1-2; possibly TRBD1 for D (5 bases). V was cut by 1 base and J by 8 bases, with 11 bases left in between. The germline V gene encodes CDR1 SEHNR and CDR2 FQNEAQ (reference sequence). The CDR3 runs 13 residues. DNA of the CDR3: TGTGCCAGCAGCTTAGGGACATCCGGGGGCTACACCTTC. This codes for CASSLGTSGGYTF.

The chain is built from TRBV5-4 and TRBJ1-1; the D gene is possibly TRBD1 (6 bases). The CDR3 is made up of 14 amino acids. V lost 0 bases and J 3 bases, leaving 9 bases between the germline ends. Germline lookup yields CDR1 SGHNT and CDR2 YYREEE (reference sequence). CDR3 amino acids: CASSLANRDTEAFF. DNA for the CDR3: TGTGCCAGCAGCTTGGCCAACAGGGACACTGAAGCTTTCTTT.

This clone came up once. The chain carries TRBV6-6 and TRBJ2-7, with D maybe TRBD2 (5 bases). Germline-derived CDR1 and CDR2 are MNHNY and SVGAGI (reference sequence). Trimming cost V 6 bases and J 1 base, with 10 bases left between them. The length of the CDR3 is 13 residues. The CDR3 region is CASSPGGSYEQYF. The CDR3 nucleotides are TGTGCCAGCAGCCCGGGCGGGTCCTACGAGCAGTACTTC.

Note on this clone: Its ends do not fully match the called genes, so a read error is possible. In DNA form, the CDR3 reads TGCGCCAGCAGCCAAGACCAGGGTCAGCCCCAACATTTT. Its translation is CASSQDQGQPQHF. The chain is built from TRBV4-1 and TRBJ1-5; TRBD1 might be the D (5 bases). This CDR3 comprises 13 residues. Looked up from germline, CDR1 is MGHRA and CDR2 is YSYEKL.

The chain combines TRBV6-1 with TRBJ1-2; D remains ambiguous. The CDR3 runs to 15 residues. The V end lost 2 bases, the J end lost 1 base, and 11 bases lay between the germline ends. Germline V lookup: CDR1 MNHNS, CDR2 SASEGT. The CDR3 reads CASSETLRFNYGYTF. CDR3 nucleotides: TGTGCCAGCAGTGAAACACTAAGATTTAACTATGGCTACACCTTC.

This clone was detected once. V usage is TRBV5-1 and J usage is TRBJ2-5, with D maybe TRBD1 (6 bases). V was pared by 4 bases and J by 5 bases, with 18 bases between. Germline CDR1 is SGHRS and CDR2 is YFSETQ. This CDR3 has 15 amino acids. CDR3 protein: CASSATPGAQETQYF. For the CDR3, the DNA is TGCGCCAGCAGCGCCACTCCAGGGGCGCAGGAGACCCAGTACTTC.

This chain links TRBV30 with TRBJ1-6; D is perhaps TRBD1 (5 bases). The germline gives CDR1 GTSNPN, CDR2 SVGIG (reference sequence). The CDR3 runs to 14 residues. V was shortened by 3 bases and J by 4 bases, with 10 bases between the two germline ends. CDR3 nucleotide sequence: TGTGCCTGGAGCAGTGCAGGGTATAATTCACCCCTCCACTTT. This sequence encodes CAWSSAGYNSPLHF. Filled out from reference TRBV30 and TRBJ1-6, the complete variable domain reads SQTIHQWPATLVQPVGSPLSLECTVEGTSNPNLYWYRQAAGRGLQLLFYSVGIGQISSEVPQNLSASRPQDRQFILSSKKLLLSDSGFYLCAWSSAGYNSPLHFGNGTRLTVT.

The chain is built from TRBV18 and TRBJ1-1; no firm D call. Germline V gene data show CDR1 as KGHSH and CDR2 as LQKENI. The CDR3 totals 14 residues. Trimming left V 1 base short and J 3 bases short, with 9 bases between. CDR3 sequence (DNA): TGTGCCAGCTCACCACAGGAAGAGGACACTGAAGCTTTCTTT. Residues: CASSPQEEDTEAFF.

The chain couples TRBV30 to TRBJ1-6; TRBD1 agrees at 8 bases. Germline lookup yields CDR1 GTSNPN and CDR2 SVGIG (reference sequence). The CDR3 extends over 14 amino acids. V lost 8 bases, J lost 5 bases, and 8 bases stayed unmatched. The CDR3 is CALTQGADNSPLHF. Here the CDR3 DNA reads TGTGCCCTCACCCAGGGGGCTGATAATTCACCCCTCCACTTT. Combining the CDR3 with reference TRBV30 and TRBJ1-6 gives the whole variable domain SQTIHQWPATLVQPVGSPLSLECTVEGTSNPNLYWYRQAAGRGLQLLFYSVGIGQISSEVPQNLSASRPQDRQFILSSKKLLLSDSGFYLCALTQGADNSPLHFGNGTRLTVT.

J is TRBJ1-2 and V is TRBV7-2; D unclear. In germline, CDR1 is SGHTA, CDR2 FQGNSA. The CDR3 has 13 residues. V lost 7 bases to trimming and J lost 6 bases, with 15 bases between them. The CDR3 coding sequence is TGTGCCAGCAACGCCAGGAGGGCGGATGGCTACACCTTC. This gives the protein CASNARRADGYTF. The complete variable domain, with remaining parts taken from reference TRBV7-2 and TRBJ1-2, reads GAGVSQSPSNKVTEKGKDVELRCDPISGHTALYWYRQSLGQGLEFLIYFQGNSAPDKSGLPSDRFSAERTGGSVSTLTIQRTQQEDSAVYLCASNARRADGYTFGSGTRLTVV.

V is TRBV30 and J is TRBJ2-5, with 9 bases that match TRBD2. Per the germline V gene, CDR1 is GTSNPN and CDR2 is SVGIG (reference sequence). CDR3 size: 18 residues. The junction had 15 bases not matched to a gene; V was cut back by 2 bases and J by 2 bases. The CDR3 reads CAWSSPFTGGGAQETQYF. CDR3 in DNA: TGTGCCTGGAGTTCACCTTTTACCGGCGGGGGGGCACAAGAGACCCAGTACTTC.